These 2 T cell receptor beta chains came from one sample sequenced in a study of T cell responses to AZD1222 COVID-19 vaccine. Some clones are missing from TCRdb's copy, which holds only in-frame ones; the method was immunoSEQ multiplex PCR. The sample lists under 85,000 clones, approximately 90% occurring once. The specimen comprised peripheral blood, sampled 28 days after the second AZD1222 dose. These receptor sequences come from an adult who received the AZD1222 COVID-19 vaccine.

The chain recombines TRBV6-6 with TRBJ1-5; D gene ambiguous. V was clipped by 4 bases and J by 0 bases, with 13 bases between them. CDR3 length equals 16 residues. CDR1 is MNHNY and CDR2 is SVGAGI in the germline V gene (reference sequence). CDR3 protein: CASSSGLVFSNQPQHF. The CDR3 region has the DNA TGTGCCAGCAGTTCCGGCTTAGTTTTTAGCAATCAGCCCCAGCATTTT.

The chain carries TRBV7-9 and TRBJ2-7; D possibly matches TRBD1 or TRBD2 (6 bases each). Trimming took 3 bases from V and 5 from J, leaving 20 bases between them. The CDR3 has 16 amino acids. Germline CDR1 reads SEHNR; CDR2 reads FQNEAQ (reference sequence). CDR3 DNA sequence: TGTGCCAGCAGCTTTCGGAGGGACACGGCAGGGCACGAGCAGTACTTC. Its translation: CASSFRRDTAGHEQYF.